What follows are 18 T cell receptor beta chains derived from one specimen sequenced in a study of blood T cell repertoires in COVID-19. Profiled with immunoSEQ multiplex PCR; TCRdb holds only in-frame clones, not every one. The sample has a few hundred thousand clones; roughly 89% are singletons. Sequenced: PBMCs or T cells enriched from blood (not recorded which). The receptors originated from a woman aged 50 to 60 who had been exposed to COVID-19.

J is TRBJ2-5 and V is TRBV4-1; TRBD2 is a possible D gene (6 bases). Germline assignment: CDR1 MGHRA and CDR2 YSYEKL. Between the trimmed V and J ends, which lost 0 bases and 5 bases, there was a span of 10 bases. The CDR3 consists of 14 residues. CDR3 nucleotide sequence: TGCGCCAGCAGCCAAGATGCAGGGAGGGAGACCCAGTACTTC. Protein sequence: CASSQDAGRETQYF.

The genes are TRBV28 and TRBJ1-2; 10 nucleotides match TRBD1. Germline CDR1 is MDHEN and CDR2 is SYDVKM. The CDR3 totals 14 residues. V trimming: 3 bases; J trimming: 8 bases; junction bases outside the gene matches: 6. CDR3 bases: TGTGCCAGCAGTTTCCTCCGACAGGGGGCAGGCTACACCTTC. As protein: CASSFLRQGAGYTF.

The chain is built from TRBV29-1 and TRBJ1-1; D uncertain. Germline V gene data show CDR1 as SQVTM and CDR2 as ANQGSEA. The ends were cut back, 6 bases at V and 8 bases at J, with 13 bases in the middle. The CDR3 is made up of 11 amino acids. CDR3 in amino acids: CSVDERVEAFF. The CDR3, as DNA: TGCAGCGTGGACGAGAGGGTAGAAGCTTTCTTT.

This sequence joins TRBV4-2 and TRBJ1-1; no clear D gene. The germline V gene has CDR1 LGHNA and CDR2 YNFKEQ. The ends were cut back, 0 bases at V and 7 bases at J, with 12 bases in the middle. This CDR3 is 14 amino acids long. CDR3 amino acids: CASSQDTNAGEAFF. In nucleotides, the CDR3 is TGTGCCAGCAGCCAAGATACCAACGCAGGTGAAGCTTTCTTT.

The chain recombines TRBV27 with TRBJ2-1; D gene unclear. Trimming took 2 bases from V and 6 from J, leaving 14 bases between them. The CDR3 consists of 15 residues. Germline CDR1 is MNHEY and CDR2 is SMNVEV (reference sequence). The CDR3 DNA reads TGTGCCAGCAGTTTAAGTGGCGGTACTCCCAATGAGCAGTTCTTC. Residues: CASSLSGGTPNEQFF.

The CDR3 nucleotides read TGTGCCAGCAGTGTTAACGGAGATAATTCACCCCTCCACTTT. This sequence encodes CASSVNGDNSPLHF. This chain uses TRBV2 with TRBJ1-6; D remains unclear. Germline V gives CDR1 SNHLY, CDR2 FYNNEI. This CDR3 is built from 14 residues. Between the trimmed V and J ends, which lost 4 bases and 5 bases, there was a span of 9 bases.

The chain uses TRBV4-2 and TRBJ2-3, with 8 bases lining up with TRBD1. Trimming removed 5 bases from V and 1 base from J; junction bases left unmatched: 17. The CDR3 is 19 amino acids. Germline V gene lookup returns CDR1 LGHNA and CDR2 YNFKEQ. The CDR3 DNA reads as TGTGCCAGCAGCATTGAGCCGGGACAGGCCCTGAGGGGCACAGATACGCAGTATTTT. Its protein is CASSIEPGQALRGTDTQYF.

This clone occurred a few times. CDR3: CASSPPPGRYTF. For the CDR3, the DNA is TGTGCCAGCAGCCCTCCCCCCGGGAGATACACCTTC. This chain links TRBV9 with TRBJ1-2; D is ambiguous. CDR3 length: 12 residues. The germline gives CDR1 SGDLS, CDR2 YYNGEE. V was pared by 4 bases and J by 11 bases, with 15 bases between.

The chain uses TRBV5-1 and TRBJ1-1; 9 positions match TRBD1. The ends lost 4 bases at V and 7 bases at J; junction bases unmatched: 5. Germline CDR1 is SGHRS and CDR2 is YFSETQ. This CDR3 comprises 13 residues. The CDR3 protein is CASSLWGQGEAFF. For the CDR3, the DNA is TGCGCCAGCAGCCTCTGGGGACAGGGTGAAGCTTTCTTT. The full variable domain, completed using reference TRBV5-1 and TRBJ1-1, is KAGVTQTPRYLIKTRGQQVTLSCSPISGHRSVSWYQQTPGQGLQFLFEYFSETQRNKGNFPGRFSGRQFSNSRSEMNVSTLELGDSALYLCASSLWGQGEAFFGQGTRLTVV.

The V call is TRBV24-1, the J call TRBJ2-1; TRBD2 is a possible D gene (5 bases). With 9 bases removed from V and 4 bases from J, the gap between germline ends came to 6 bases. CDR1 KGHDR and CDR2 SFDVKD come from the germline V gene. CDR3 size: 11 residues. The CDR3 nucleotides are TGTGCCACCGGACTGTACAATGAGCAGTTCTTC. Its protein is CATGLYNEQFF.

This clone was observed many times. V and J are TRBV19 and TRBJ1-1; 7 bases map to TRBD1. Looked up from germline, CDR1 is LNHDA and CDR2 is SQIVND (reference sequence). This CDR3 has 15 residues. V shed 5 bases and J 1 base; nucleotides not matched to a gene: 7. CDR3 region: CASSSWGQSNTEAFF. The DNA of the CDR3 is TGTGCCAGTAGTTCCTGGGGACAGTCGAACACTGAAGCTTTCTTT.

V gene TRBV2 combines with J gene TRBJ1-4; a possible D gene is TRBD1 (6 bases). Deletions cut 3 bases from V and 13 bases from J, with 12 bases between. The CDR3 has 12 amino acids. Looked up from germline, CDR1 is SNHLY and CDR2 is FYNNEI. CDR3: CASSDQGRGLFF. The DNA of the CDR3 is TGTGCCAGCAGTGATCAGGGGCGCGGACTGTTTTTT. The full variable domain, its missing parts supplied by reference TRBV2 and TRBJ1-4, is EPEVTQTPSHQVTQMGQEVILRCVPISNHLYFYWYRQILGQKVEFLVSFYNNEISEKSEIFDDQFSVERPDGSNFTLKIRSTKLEDSAMYFCASSDQGRGLFFGSGTQLSVL.

The rearrangement uses TRBV5-1 and TRBJ2-1; a possible D gene is TRBD2 (7 bases). The CDR3 is 14 amino acids. The V end was cut by 4 bases, the J end by 7 bases, with 15 bases between. Germline CDR1 and CDR2: SGHRS and YFSETQ. The DNA for the CDR3 is TGCGCCAGCAGCGCGATAGGGGGGGATAATGAGCAGTTCTTC. This gives the protein CASSAIGGDNEQFF.

The chain carries TRBV13 and TRBJ1-1; no reliable D call. CDR1 PRHDT and CDR2 FYEKMQ come from the germline V gene (reference sequence). The CDR3 runs 13 residues. Trimming left V 5 bases short and J 6 bases short, with 13 bases between. This chain's CDR3 is CASSLLRRAEAFF. CDR3 DNA: TGTGCCAGCAGCCTCCTTCGGAGGGCTGAAGCTTTCTTT.

The chain has TRBV6-5 and TRBJ1-4; D is ambiguous. V lost 6 bases and J lost 3, with 14 bases in between. Looked up from germline, CDR1 is MNHEY and CDR2 is SVGAGI. The CDR3 loop spans 15 amino acids. The CDR3 sequence is CASRFYGEANEKLFF. The CDR3 DNA reads as TGTGCCAGCAGGTTTTACGGGGAAGCTAATGAAAAACTGTTTTTT.

The chain uses TRBV5-1 and TRBJ1-4; TRBD1 is a possible D gene (6 bases). Trimming took 4 bases from V and 7 from J, leaving 17 bases between them. The CDR3 length is 15 residues. CDR1 is SGHRS, CDR2 YFSETQ, per germline. This chain's CDR3 is CASSRQGLKGEKLFF. CDR3 bases: TGCGCCAGCAGCCGGCAGGGGTTAAAAGGTGAAAAACTGTTTTTT.

V usage is TRBV28 and J usage is TRBJ1-6; TRBD1 matches 7 bases. Per the germline V gene, CDR1 is MDHEN and CDR2 is SYDVKM. V lost 6 bases, J lost 8 bases, and 7 bases stayed unmatched. The CDR3 length is 14 residues. DNA of the CDR3: TGTGCCAGCAGGTTCACAGGGGACTATTCACCCCTCCACTTT. Translated, it gives CASRFTGDYSPLHF.

This chain joins TRBV2 and TRBJ1-1, with TRBD1 matching 7 bases. After removal of 6 bases from V and 0 bases from J, the junction contained 1 base not matched to a gene. The germline gives CDR1 SNHLY, CDR2 FYNNEI. CDR3 length: 13 residues. This CDR3 reads CASRGTVNTEAFF. The DNA of the CDR3 is TGTGCCAGCAGAGGGACAGTGAACACTGAAGCTTTCTTT.